A single sample is the source of the 21 T cell receptor beta chains below, sequenced in a study of cytomegalovirus exposure and HLA in healthy donors. PCR amplification relied on 60 Vbeta primers (plus 13 Jbeta primers). Assay: immunoSEQ multiplex PCR; the TCRdb copy retains only in-frame clones and omits some. The sample gives some 160,000 clones, 65% to 80% of which show up once; roughly 0.64% is in the top ten. Sequencing input: PBMCs. All receptors derive from a middle-aged woman in good health and CMV-seronegative.

In its sample, this clone was seen a few times. V usage is TRBV28 and J usage is TRBJ2-7, with D unresolved. Looked up from germline, CDR1 is MDHEN and CDR2 is SYDVKM. Trimming removed 6 bases at V and 3 bases at J, with 12 bases between. The CDR3 totals 13 residues. This CDR3 reads CASSPAWSYEQYF. In DNA, the CDR3 is TGTGCCAGCAGCCCGGCCTGGAGCTACGAGCAGTACTTC.

The chain links TRBV25-1 to TRBJ1-1; D is possibly TRBD1 (6 bases). This CDR3 comprises 15 residues. V was pared by 4 bases and J by 0 bases, with 12 bases between. Germline CDR1 MGHDK, CDR2 SYGVNS. The chain's CDR3 is CASSAAGTLNTEAFF. DNA of the CDR3: TGTGCCAGCAGTGCAGCCGGGACATTGAACACTGAAGCTTTCTTT.

There are a few counts of this clone. The chain links TRBV5-6 to TRBJ1-1; D unclear. The length of the CDR3 is 13 residues. Between the trimmed V and J ends, which lost 0 bases and 3 bases, there was a span of 6 bases. Germline V CDR1 and CDR2: SGHDT, YYEEEE. CDR3: CASSLDRDTEAFF. The CDR3 bases are TGTGCCAGCAGCTTGGACCGGGACACTGAAGCTTTCTTT.

The genes are TRBV7-8 and TRBJ2-5, with 8 bases that match TRBD1. Germline V gene data show CDR1 as SGHVS and CDR2 as FQNEAQ. This CDR3 contains 14 residues. Trimming cost V 6 bases and J 6 bases; bases outside gene matches: 9. The CDR3 reads CASRPNRGEKTQYF. CDR3 bases: TGTGCCAGCAGGCCTAACAGGGGGGAGAAGACCCAGTACTTC.

Only one count was recorded for this clone. The chain recombines TRBV28 with TRBJ2-1; 8 bases agree with TRBD2. Germline-derived CDR1 and CDR2 are MDHEN and SYDVKM. Unmatched junction bases numbered 13, after V lost 7 bases and J lost 5 bases. CDR3 length: 16 amino acids. CDR3 DNA: TGTGCCAGCACCTCTCTTACTAGCGGATATCACAATGAGCAGTTCTTC. It is translated as CASTSLTSGYHNEQFF.

The chain uses TRBV15 and TRBJ1-1; D gene ambiguous. This CDR3 contains 12 residues. Germline values: CDR1 LNHNV, CDR2 YYDKDF (reference sequence). V shed 2 bases and J shed 6 bases, with 7 bases lying between them. CDR3 sequence reads: CATSRISAEAFF. The CDR3 DNA reads as TGTGCCACCAGCAGAATTAGCGCTGAAGCTTTCTTT.

This chain uses TRBV25-1 with TRBJ1-2; 10 bases align to TRBD1. The CDR3 runs to 17 residues. With 6 bases clipped from V and 6 bases from J, the junction kept 16 bases outside the gene matches. Germline assignment: CDR1 MGHDK and CDR2 SYGVNS. The CDR3: CASRKPESGQGKDGYTF. The CDR3 nucleotides are TGTGCCAGCAGAAAACCAGAGTCGGGACAGGGGAAGGATGGCTACACCTTC.

The V and J genes are TRBV6-1 and TRBJ1-2; D gene unclear. The V gene lost 5 bases and the J gene lost 10 bases, with 11 bases spanning the gap. The CDR3 runs to 11 residues. Germline V gives CDR1 MNHNS, CDR2 SASEGT. In nucleotides, the CDR3 is TGTGCCAGCAGTTACGCGGGTGACTACACCTTC. This sequence encodes CASSYAGDYTF.

CDR3 DNA: TGTGCCAGCAGCTTAGCGGGTAGCGGGATAGATGAGCAGTTCTTC. Amino acids: CASSLAGSGIDEQFF. The chain recombines TRBV7-6 with TRBJ2-1; TRBD2 matches at 8 bases. Looked up from germline, CDR1 is SGHVS and CDR2 is FNYEAQ. J lost 8 bases, V lost 0 bases, and 6 bases had no gene match. This CDR3 comprises 15 residues.

V usage is TRBV6-1 and J usage is TRBJ1-4; a possible D gene is TRBD1 (6 bases). With 9 bases removed from V and 3 bases from J, the gap between germline ends came to 17 bases. There are 15 residues in the CDR3. CDR1 and CDR2 (germline): MNHNS, SASEGT. The CDR3 sequence: CASRSGGVSNEKLFF. Written as DNA, the CDR3 is TGTGCCAGTCGATCGGGGGGCGTTTCTAATGAAAAACTGTTTTTT.

This clone was seen a handful of times. The genes are TRBV12-2 and TRBJ2-7; TRBD1 is the table's D call, not checked against the DNA. TRBV12-2 is noted as a pseudogene. The CDR3 loop spans 14 amino acids. The CDR3 sequence is CASRSWDRGGEQYF. The DNA for the CDR3 is TGTGCAAGTCGCTCCTGGGACAGGGGAGGCGAGCAGTACTTC.

This clone was recorded a few times. The V call is TRBV11-2, the J call TRBJ2-1; D remains ambiguous. Per germline, CDR1 SGHAT and CDR2 FQNNGV. The CDR3 covers 13 residues. Trimming took off 4 bases at V and 5 bases at J, with 9 bases between the two ends. The CDR3 coding sequence is TGTGCCAGCAGCTCTAACAGTAACAATGAGCAGTTCTTC. It codes for CASSSNSNNEQFF.

This clone was detected ten times or more. The V call is TRBV30, the J call TRBJ1-1, with D unclear. V was shortened by 0 bases and J by 7 bases, with 9 bases between the two germline ends. CDR1 and CDR2 (germline): GTSNPN, SVGIG (reference sequence). The CDR3 contains 12 residues. As DNA, the CDR3 is TGTGCCTGGAGTGTATCCCGGGGTGAAGCTTTCTTT. Its translation: CAWSVSRGEAFF.

V gene TRBV4-1 combines with J gene TRBJ1-4; 7 bases fit TRBD1. Losses at the gene ends were 0 bases for V and 0 bases for J; bases not matched to a gene: 16. CDR3 size: 21 residues. Germline lookup yields CDR1 MGHRA and CDR2 YSYEKL. The CDR3 DNA reads as TGCGCCAGCAGCCAAGATCTTTTTGAGGGGGCGAGGGTCGCAACTAATGAAAAACTGTTTTTT. Amino acid sequence: CASSQDLFEGARVATNEKLFF.

The chain is built from TRBV7-9 and TRBJ2-7; D perhaps matches TRBD1 (6 bases). Germline V gene sequence: CDR1 SEHNR, CDR2 FQNEAQ (reference sequence). The CDR3 consists of 14 residues. V was clipped by 3 bases and J by 2 bases, with 11 bases between them. CDR3 sequence: CASSLLDRPYEQYF. For the CDR3, the DNA is TGTGCCAGCAGCTTGCTGGACAGACCCTACGAGCAGTACTTC.

V usage is TRBV11-1 and J usage is TRBJ2-7; D may be TRBD1 (5 bases). The V gene lost 4 bases and the J gene lost 3 bases, with 10 bases spanning the gap. The CDR3 extends over 13 amino acids. Germline-derived CDR1 and CDR2 are SGHAT and FQDESV (reference sequence). The CDR3 sequence is CASSSRDSYEQYF. CDR3 DNA sequence: TGTGCCAGCAGCTCGCGAGACAGCTACGAGCAGTACTTC.

This chain uses TRBV7-9 with TRBJ2-7; 12 nucleotides align to TRBD2. This CDR3 has 16 residues. Per the germline V gene, CDR1 is SEHNR and CDR2 is FQNEAQ (reference sequence). V was clipped by 6 bases and J by 5 bases; unmatched bases: 11. In DNA form, the CDR3 reads TGTGCCAGCAGTTACGGACTAGCGGGACCCTCGCACGAGCAGTACTTC. Amino acids: CASSYGLAGPSHEQYF.

The CDR3 region has the DNA TGCGCCAGCAGCTTCATAGCGAACACTGAAGCTTTCTTT. Translating it yields CASSFIANTEAFF. The chain combines TRBV5-1 with TRBJ1-1; D gene unclear. The CDR3 sequence is 13 residues long. CDR1 is SGHRS and CDR2 is YFSETQ in the germline V gene. Trimming shortened V by 2 bases and J by 1 base, and 6 bases separated the two germline ends.

The chain has TRBV4-2 and TRBJ1-2; 7 bases map to TRBD1. The CDR3 sequence is 16 residues long. The junction had 10 bases not matched to a gene; V was cut back by 4 bases and J by 2 bases. Germline loops: CDR1 LGHNA, CDR2 YNFKEQ. CDR3 bases: TGTGCCAGCAGCCCTACTATGGACAGGATCAACTATGGCTACACCTTC. Protein: CASSPTMDRINYGYTF.

The chain has TRBV5-1 and TRBJ2-2, with D possibly TRBD1 on 6 matching bases. Germline loops: CDR1 SGHRS, CDR2 YFSETQ. V shed 4 bases and J shed 1 base, with 11 bases lying between them. The CDR3 extends over 15 amino acids. The CDR3 region has the DNA TGCGCCAGCAGCGTTTCGACAGGGAACACCGGGGAGCTGTTTTTT. This sequence encodes CASSVSTGNTGELFF.

The V call is TRBV9, the J call TRBJ2-2; TRBD1 matches at 7 bases. Per the germline V gene, CDR1 is SGDLS and CDR2 is YYNGEE. V trimming: 3 bases; J trimming: 1 base; junction bases outside the gene matches: 3. This CDR3 spans 15 amino acids. The CDR3 reads CASSARTGNTGELFF. CDR3 bases: TGTGCCAGCAGCGCCCGGACAGGGAACACCGGGGAGCTGTTTTTT.